The rows below give T cell receptor beta chains drawn from one sample of a study of lymphopenia after photon versus proton radiotherapy. This table comes from immunoSEQ multiplex PCR, and its TCRdb copy is limited to in-frame clones, with some not included. The sample shows about 26,000 clones, roughly 80% of them seen only once. The material was peripheral blood, obtained from a patient treated with photon-based radiotherapy. Every receptor here comes from a woman aged 45-65 years with pancreatic cancer. Each CDR3 is given with its conserved first and last residue. Each record gives: clone size, V gene, CDR3 protein. Clone sizes are given selectively: once, few, many, or a class where the clone is expanded.

size: NA
V: TRBV5-5
CDR3: CASSRYWTAPQETQYF

size: NA
V: TRBV4-3
CDR3: CASSQDRRGRDEQFF

size: NA
V: TRBV30
CDR3: CAWTPRGGRRQPQHF

size: NA
V: TRBV19
CDR3: CASSIAGAADTQYF

size: NA
V: TRBV2
CDR3: CASSEAYGVNEQFF

size: NA
V: TRBV19
CDR3: CASRSSYEQYF

size: NA
V: TRBV19
CDR3: CASSPLGGMNTEAFF

size: NA
V: TRBV27
CDR3: CASSLIGGFYYGYTF

size: NA
V: TRBV4-1
CDR3: CASSPPGGSGANVLTF

size: NA
V: TRBV19
CDR3: CASSIMGANVLTF

size: few
V: TRBV10-1
CDR3: CASSDPGNPYEQYF

size: NA
V: TRBV14
CDR3: CASSQSGGETQYF

size: NA
V: TRBV19
CDR3: CASSAPGPFYEQYF

size: NA
V: TRBV19
CDR3: CASTRPAYGEKLFF

size: NA
V: TRBV28
CDR3: CASSRFSRETQYF

size: once
V: TRBV9
CDR3: CASTPDGGYTDTQYF

size: once
V: TRBV7-2
CDR3: CASSLRVGGNQPQHF

size: NA
V: TRBV10-3
CDR3: CAIRDSSGNTIYF

size: NA
V: TRBV5-6
CDR3: CASSLVGTGSDTQYF

size: few
V: TRBV2
CDR3: CASSDYRVLDIQYF

size: NA
V: TRBV2
CDR3: CASLSSGITFYEQYF

size: once
V: TRBV7-8
CDR3: CASSPGRASGRRETQYF

size: NA
V: TRBV14
CDR3: CASSPSIYTQYF

size: once
V: TRBV11-2
CDR3: CASSATGLQETQYF

size: few
V: TRBV19
CDR3: CASSTRTSEADTQYF

size: NA
V: TRBV15
CDR3: CATSRAAGGSYEQYF

size: NA
V: TRBV7-2
CDR3: CASSLGTSDTQYF

size: NA
V: TRBV9
CDR3: CASNRGEGEQYF

size: NA
V: TRBV7-3
CDR3: CASSPTADQPQHF

size: once
V: TRBV2
CDR3: CASSGQGYNEQFF

size: NA
V: TRBV5-4
CDR3: CASSPGGVFSGANVLTF

size: once
V: TRBV4-2
CDR3: CASSQEQGSYGYTF

size: NA
V: TRBV7-9
CDR3: CASSSTGSQPQHF

size: NA
V: TRBV19
CDR3: CASSLAGDRGEQFF

size: NA
V: TRBV7-6
CDR3: CASSLGVGGETDTQYF

size: NA
V: TRBV6-5
CDR3: CASSYPGPLGEKLFF

size: NA
V: TRBV6-6
CDR3: CASTWDGSYGYTF

size: NA
V: TRBV29-1
CDR3: CSVDGGPGSGANVLTF

size: NA
V: TRBV9
CDR3: CATTSGSSGANVLTF

size: medium-sized
V: TRBV19
CDR3: CASSPIGGNVVYEQYF

size: NA
V: TRBV6-5
CDR3: CASRDTGLLGGYTF

size: NA
V: TRBV9
CDR3: CASSEGDSTYSGNTIYF

size: once
V: TRBV14
CDR3: CASSRRVVQGAHTSSYEQYF

size: NA
V: TRBV28
CDR3: CASFRAASSPLHF

size: NA
V: TRBV30
CDR3: CAWGQGGRQPQHF

size: NA
V: TRBV18
CDR3: CASSPPLGLLYNEQFF

size: few
V: TRBV5-5
CDR3: CASSFGGDNQPQHF

size: NA
V: TRBV5-6
CDR3: CASTWGQGDWHTIYF

size: NA
V: TRBV28
CDR3: CASSSGPRDRGYEQYF

size: once
V: TRBV30
CDR3: CAWEGRTSAYEQYF

size: NA
V: TRBV28
CDR3: CASSRGGRYEQFF

size: NA
V: TRBV6-5
CDR3: CASSYSWGQETQYF

size: NA
V: TRBV19
CDR3: CASSFWGAKNIQYF

size: NA
V: TRBV19
CDR3: CASSLKTGSTDTQYF

size: NA
V: TRBV18
CDR3: CASSPSTPGAAFF

size: once
V: TRBV28
CDR3: CASSSPGTVNTGELFF

size: NA
V: TRBV19
CDR3: CASGTSSYEQYF

size: NA
V: TRBV28
CDR3: CASSLSYVYEQYF